Here is one T cell receptor beta chain with its context. Its antigen has not been determined. No base qualities exist here, and no much larger clone lies one base off it. Per the publication, the treatment or condition label means: about 20 received Ad26.COV2.S at low or high dose, single or two shots; roughly 5 received placebo; per-sample allocation not given. For vaccine and placebo recipients, repertoires were sequenced using samples collected on day 63 after the first injection. Cohort 1b enrolled roughly 25 adults aged 18-55 years at a single site in Boston, USA, between 29 July and 7 August 2020. Ad26.COV2.S was a replication-incompetent adenovirus type 26 vector that expressed a prefusion-stabilized SARS-CoV-2 spike protein derived from the original Wuhan strain. Per the germline V gene (reference sequence), LNHDA is the CDR1 and SQIVND is the CDR2. From V the trimming removes 5 bases and from J it removes 4 bases, while the gene matches leave 10 bases of the junction unaccounted for. CDR3 length: 15 amino acids, cysteine to phenylalanine. CDR3 DNA only is kept here, 45 bases in frame from base 1.

The immunoSEQ Assay was the method used to sequence TCRbeta CDR3 regions. After extraction, genomic DNA underwent amplification by bias-controlled multiplex PCR, followed by high-throughput sequencing. For the original study's pipeline: To quantify the absolute abundance of every unique TCRbeta CDR3 region, sequences were collapsed and filtered. T cell fraction was estimated by normalizing TCRbeta template counts to usable DNA, with usable DNA measured through amplification of reference genes found in all nucleated cells. Repertoire TCRs were annotated as SARS-CoV-2-specific by exact matching of V gene, CDR3 amino acid sequence and J gene to a known reactive TCR set. The reference SARS-CoV-2 TCR set was obtained from MIRA and was filtered for enrichment in COVID-19-positive ImmuneCODE repertoires, whereby public or cross-reactive TCRs were removed. Using the MIRA antigens, annotated TCRs were further analysed by specific ORF or by position within an ORF. Depth was the summed frequency of annotated unique rearrangements, while breadth was defined as annotated unique rearrangements over total unique productive rearrangements. Two-sided Wilcoxon rank-sum tests were used to compare TCR breadth between groups. TCRdb holds this immuneACCESS table with in-frame rearrangements only. Some clones are missing; in checked studies, unresolved V genes explain under half, and the rest has no known cause. Clone size and V and J calls were adopted from that table, with D and trimming inferred from the DNA. The sample includes over 400,000 clones, with roughly 90% observed a single time. The top ten constitute approximately 1.7% of the sample.

This sample is part of a study of Ad26.COV2.S vaccination and SARS-CoV-2 variants (dated by TCRdb to about 2021). In the study overall: Vaccine-arm donors came from COV1001, a multicentre, randomized, double-blind, placebo-controlled phase I-IIa trial of Ad26.COV2.S in healthy adults. Trial participants were randomized into five groups of five: low-dose or high-dose Ad26.COV2.S given once or twice, or placebo on both occasions. The TCR-sequenced set comprised roughly 30 samples: around 20 Ad26.COV2.S vaccine recipients, 5 placebo recipients and 8 SARS-CoV-2 convalescent individuals. Dosing of Ad26.COV2.S was intramuscular, at either 5x10^10 or 1x10^11 viral particles, delivered as one shot or as two shots spaced 56 days apart. TCRbeta repertoire sequencing was used to assess the specificity and breadth of SARS-CoV-2-reactive T cell receptors after Ad26.COV2.S vaccination. Throughout the experiments and outcome assessment, investigators stayed blinded to trial group allocation. Findings and caveats that apply to the study as a whole: Vaccine and placebo recipients had similar non-spike TCR breadth, a finding consistent with the vaccine containing only spike. Compared with placebo recipients, Ad26.COV2.S recipients showed higher spike-specific TCR breadth (P = 0.0014). The study lacked the statistical power to compare responses across vaccine doses or regimens. According to the authors, total T cell responses may have been underestimated by the TCR breadth and depth analyses. After vaccination, substantial breadth of spike-specific CD8+ and CD4+ T cell responses was reported.

This clonotype was obtained from a person between 18 and 65 years old who received the Ad26.COV2.S COVID-19 vaccine or a placebo. The sample was peripheral blood, taken in a trial of Ad26.COV2.S vaccine versus placebo. The rearrangement combines TRBV19 with TRBJ1-2, with 7 central nucleotides matching TRBD1. The DNA sequence follows: TGTGCCAGTAGTCCTACGACAGGGTATGGCTATGGCTACACCTTC. It translates as CASSPTTGYGYGYTF.